Below, 17 T cell receptor beta chains from the same sample are listed, as sequenced in a study of CD8+ T cells in alopecia areata. The treatment is: oral pan-JAK inhibitor, 5-10 mg twice daily. RNA was extracted and reverse transcribed into cDNA as the sequencing template. Produced via immunoSEQ multiplex PCR; TCRdb's table is partial and in-frame only. The sample records 200,000 to 250,000 clones, 64% being singletons. The input for sequencing was CD4+ T cells sorted from blood, taken at week 4, from a patient treated with tofacitinib. These TCRs come from a human donor with alopecia areata.

The chain couples TRBV9 to TRBJ1-2, with D hard to call. The V gene lost 3 bases and the J gene lost 8 bases, with 8 bases spanning the gap. CDR3 length: 11 residues. CDR1 is SGDLS, CDR2 YYNGEE, per germline. As DNA, the CDR3 is TGTGCCAGCAGCGGACTCGAAGGCTACACCTTC. Translated, it gives CASSGLEGYTF.

This rearrangement joins TRBV6-5 to TRBJ1-1; D is uncertain. The length of the CDR3 is 14 residues. The germline V gene has CDR1 MNHEY and CDR2 SVGAGI. With 4 bases removed from V and 1 base from J, the gap between germline ends came to 10 bases. The CDR3 DNA sequence: TGTGCCAGCAGTTCATTCACCCCGAACACTGAAGCTTTCTTT. It yields the protein CASSSFTPNTEAFF.

The chain has TRBV30 and TRBJ1-1, with D perhaps matching TRBD1 (5 bases). Trimming pared 4 bases from V and 2 bases from J, leaving 17 bases between. The CDR3 has 15 residues. Germline V CDR1 and CDR2: GTSNPN, SVGIG (reference sequence). The CDR3 is CAWILRQTFNTEAFF. In DNA, the CDR3 is TGTGCCTGGATTCTCAGACAGACCTTTAACACTGAAGCTTTCTTT.

This chain joins TRBV27 and TRBJ1-2; D not resolved. Trimming removed 4 bases at V and 1 base at J, with 10 bases between. Germline V gene data show CDR1 as MNHEY and CDR2 as SMNVEV (reference sequence). The CDR3 is made up of 14 amino acids. In DNA, the CDR3 is TGTGCCAGCAGTTCCCCGCGGAGTAACTATGGCTACACCTTC. It encodes CASSSPRSNYGYTF.

The gene calls are TRBV5-1 and TRBJ2-5; 13 positions match TRBD2. From germline, CDR1 is SGHRS and CDR2 YFSETQ. J lost 3 bases, V lost 3 bases, and 2 bases had no gene match. The CDR3 has 15 amino acids. The CDR3 coding sequence is TGCGCCAGCAGCTCCGGGACTAGCGGGGAAGAGACCCAGTACTTC. Protein product: CASSSGTSGEETQYF.

The genes are TRBV4-2 and TRBJ1-6, with D uncertain. CDR3 size: 14 residues. V lost 0 bases and J lost 10, with 10 bases in between. CDR1 and CDR2 (germline): LGHNA, YNFKEQ. The CDR3 sequence is CASSQDAVGSPLHF. CDR3 sequence (DNA): TGTGCCAGCAGCCAAGACGCAGTGGGGTCACCCCTCCACTTT.

As concerns this clone: Other DNA sequences in this specimen translate into the identical CDR3. CDR3 coding DNA: TGCAGCGTAGGAGATACGCAGTATTTT. Translating it yields CSVGDTQYF. The V call is TRBV29-1, the J call TRBJ2-3; no clear D. Per germline, CDR1 SQVTM and CDR2 ANQGSEA. V lost 6 bases and J lost 5, with 3 bases in between. The CDR3 is 9 residues long.

The V gene is TRBV2, the J gene TRBJ2-7, with D perhaps TRBD1 (6 bases). The germline gives CDR1 SNHLY, CDR2 FYNNEI. CDR3 size: 14 residues. V lost 8 bases, J lost 0 bases, and 14 bases lay in between. The CDR3 protein is CASPDRPSSYEQYF. The DNA of the CDR3 is TGTGCCAGCCCTGACAGGCCAAGCTCCTACGAGCAGTACTTC.

The chain links TRBV7-8 to TRBJ2-5, with D perhaps TRBD2 (6 bases). The V gene lost 1 base and the J gene lost 2 bases, with 11 bases spanning the gap. Germline lookup yields CDR1 SGHVS and CDR2 FQNEAQ. The CDR3 is 15 amino acids. The CDR3 coding sequence is TGTGCCAGCAGCTTAGTGGGCCTAGCGCAAGAGACCCAGTACTTC. Residues: CASSLVGLAQETQYF.

The CDR3 nucleotides read TGTGCCAGCAGCTTGGACCGCGGGGATACGCAGTATTTT. Protein: CASSLDRGDTQYF. This chain links TRBV7-2 with TRBJ2-3; maybe TRBD2 (5 bases). V lost 3 bases, J lost 6 bases, and 10 bases lay in between. The CDR3 length is 13 residues. CDR1 is SGHTA and CDR2 is FQGNSA in the germline V gene.

The rearrangement uses TRBV7-6 and TRBJ2-5; possible D gene TRBD2, 6 bases. The V end lost 4 bases, the J end lost 2 bases, and 14 bases lay between the germline ends. This CDR3 comprises 15 residues. The germline V gene encodes CDR1 SGHVS and CDR2 FNYEAQ. CDR3 sequence reads: CASSSGPREQETQYF. CDR3 coding DNA: TGTGCCAGCAGCTCCGGGCCCCGGGAGCAAGAGACCCAGTACTTC.

The rearrangement uses TRBV30 and TRBJ2-5; TRBD1 might be the D (5 bases). V lost 4 bases to trimming and J lost 4 bases, with 13 bases between them. The CDR3 spans 13 residues. The V gene's germline CDR1 is GTSNPN and CDR2 SVGIG (reference sequence). CDR3 sequence (DNA): TGTGCCTGGACCGGACATTCCCGAGAGACCCAGTACTTC. Its translation is CAWTGHSRETQYF.

This clone has only a few counts. The gene calls are TRBV7-6 and TRBJ1-5; D not resolved. The CDR3 runs to 13 residues. Germline V lookup: CDR1 SGHVS, CDR2 FNYEAQ. V was clipped by 0 bases and J by 3 bases, with 3 bases between them. CDR3 coding DNA: TGTGCCAGCAGCTTAGCGTCCAATCAGCCCCAGCATTTT. This translates into CASSLASNQPQHF.

This chain connects TRBV7-9 to TRBJ2-3; 9 bases map to TRBD1. Germline assignment: CDR1 SEHNR and CDR2 FQNEAQ (reference sequence). Trimming cost V 1 base and J 6 bases; bases outside gene matches: 5. The CDR3 length is 15 residues. The CDR3 DNA is TGTGCCAGCAGCTTAGGGGACAGGGACGGGGATACGCAGTATTTT. It codes for CASSLGDRDGDTQYF.

The chain is built from TRBV18 and TRBJ2-5; possible D gene TRBD1, 6 bases. From germline, CDR1 is KGHSH and CDR2 LQKENI. With 4 bases removed from V and 2 bases from J, the gap between germline ends came to 8 bases. The CDR3 has 13 amino acids. CDR3 DNA: TGTGCCAGCTCACTAGGGACACAAGAGACCCAGTACTTC. This translates into CASSLGTQETQYF.

The chain employs TRBV4-3 and TRBJ2-4; TRBD2 matches at 9 bases. The length of the CDR3 is 15 residues. Germline-derived CDR1 and CDR2 are LGHNA and YSLEER. V lost 0 bases to trimming and J lost 9 bases; unmatched junction nucleotides: 6. The CDR3 region is CASSQDWAGGRIQYF. DNA of the CDR3: TGCGCCAGCAGCCAAGATTGGGCGGGGGGGCGCATTCAGTACTTC.

This clone was observed a single time. The identical CDR3 is also encoded by other nucleotide sequences in the sample. The gene calls are TRBV6-5 and TRBJ2-7; D possibly corresponds to TRBD1 (6 bases). Germline CDR1 is MNHEY and CDR2 is SVGAGI. V was cut by 2 bases and J by 0 bases, with 8 bases left in between. The CDR3 length is 14 residues. CDR3 nucleotide sequence: TGTGCCAGCAGTTACGGGGGCCGCTCCTACGAGCAGTACTTC. It specifies CASSYGGRSYEQYF.